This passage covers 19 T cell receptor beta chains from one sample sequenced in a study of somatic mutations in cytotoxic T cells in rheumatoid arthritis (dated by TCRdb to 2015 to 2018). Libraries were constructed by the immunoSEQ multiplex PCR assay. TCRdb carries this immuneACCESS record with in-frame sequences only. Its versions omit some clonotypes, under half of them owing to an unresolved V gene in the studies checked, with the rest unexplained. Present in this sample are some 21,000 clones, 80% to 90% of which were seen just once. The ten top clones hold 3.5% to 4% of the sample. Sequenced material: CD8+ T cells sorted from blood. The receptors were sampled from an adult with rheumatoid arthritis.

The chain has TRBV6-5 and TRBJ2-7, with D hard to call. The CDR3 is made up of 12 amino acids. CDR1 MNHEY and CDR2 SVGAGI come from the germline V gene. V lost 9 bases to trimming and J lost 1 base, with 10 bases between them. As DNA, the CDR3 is TGTGCCAGGGAAAAACAGTCCTACGAGCAGTACTTC. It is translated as CAREKQSYEQYF.

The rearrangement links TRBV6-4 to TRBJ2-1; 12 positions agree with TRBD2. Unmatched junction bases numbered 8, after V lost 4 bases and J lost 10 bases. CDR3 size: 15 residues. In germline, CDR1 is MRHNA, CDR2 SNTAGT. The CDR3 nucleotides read TGTGCCAGCAGTGGATCCCTAGCGGGGGGGGAAGAGCAGTTCTTC. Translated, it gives CASSGSLAGGEEQFF.

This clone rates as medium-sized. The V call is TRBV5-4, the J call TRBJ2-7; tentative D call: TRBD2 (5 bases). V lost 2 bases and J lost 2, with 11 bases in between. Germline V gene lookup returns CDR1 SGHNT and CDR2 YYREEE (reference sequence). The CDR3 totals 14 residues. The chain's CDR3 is CASSFGNAPYEQYF. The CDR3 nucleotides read TGTGCCAGCAGCTTCGGGAACGCTCCCTACGAGCAGTACTTC.

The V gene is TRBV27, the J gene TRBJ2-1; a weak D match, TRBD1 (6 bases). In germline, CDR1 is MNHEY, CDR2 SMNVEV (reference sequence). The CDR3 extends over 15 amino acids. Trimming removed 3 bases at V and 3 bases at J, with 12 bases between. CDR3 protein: CASSLRGSLYNEQFF. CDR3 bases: TGTGCCAGCAGTTTGAGGGGGTCTCTCTACAATGAGCAGTTCTTC.

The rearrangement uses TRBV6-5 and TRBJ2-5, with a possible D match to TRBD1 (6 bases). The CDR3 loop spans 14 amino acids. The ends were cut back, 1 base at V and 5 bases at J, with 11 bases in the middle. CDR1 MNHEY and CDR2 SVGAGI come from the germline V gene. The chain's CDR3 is CASSYLQGSETQYF. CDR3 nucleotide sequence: TGTGCCAGCAGTTACTTACAGGGATCGGAGACCCAGTACTTC.

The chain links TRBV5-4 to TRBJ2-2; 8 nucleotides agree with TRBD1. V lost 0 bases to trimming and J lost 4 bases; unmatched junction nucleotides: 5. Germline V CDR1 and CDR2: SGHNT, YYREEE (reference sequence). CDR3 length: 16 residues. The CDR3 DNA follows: TGTGCCAGCAGCTTGGTCGGACAGGGAGTCACCGGGGAGCTGTTTTTT. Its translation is CASSLVGQGVTGELFF.

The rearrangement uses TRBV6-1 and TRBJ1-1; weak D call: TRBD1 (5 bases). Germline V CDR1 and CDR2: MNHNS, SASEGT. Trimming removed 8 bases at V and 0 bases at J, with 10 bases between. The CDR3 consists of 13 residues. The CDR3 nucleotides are TGTGCCAGCGGGGCTGTGTTGAACACTGAAGCTTTCTTT. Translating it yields CASGAVLNTEAFF.

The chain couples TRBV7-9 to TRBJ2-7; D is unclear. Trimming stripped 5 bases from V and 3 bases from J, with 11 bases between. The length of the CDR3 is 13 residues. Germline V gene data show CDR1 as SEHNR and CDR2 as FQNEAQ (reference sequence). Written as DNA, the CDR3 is TGTGCCAGCAGCCCCCCCATAAACTACGAGCAGTACTTC. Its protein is CASSPPINYEQYF.

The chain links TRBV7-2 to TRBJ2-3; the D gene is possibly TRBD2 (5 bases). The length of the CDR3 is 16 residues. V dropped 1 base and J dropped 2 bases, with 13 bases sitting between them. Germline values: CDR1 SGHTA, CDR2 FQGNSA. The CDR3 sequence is CASSLDWSAATDTQYF. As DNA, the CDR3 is TGTGCCAGCAGCTTAGATTGGTCAGCGGCCACAGATACGCAGTATTTT.

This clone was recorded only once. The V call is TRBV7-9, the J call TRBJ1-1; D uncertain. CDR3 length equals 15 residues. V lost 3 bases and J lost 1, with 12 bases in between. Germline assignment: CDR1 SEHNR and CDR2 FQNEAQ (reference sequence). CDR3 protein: CASSFLSEPNTEAFF. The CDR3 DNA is TGTGCCAGCAGCTTTCTTTCAGAACCGAACACTGAAGCTTTCTTT.

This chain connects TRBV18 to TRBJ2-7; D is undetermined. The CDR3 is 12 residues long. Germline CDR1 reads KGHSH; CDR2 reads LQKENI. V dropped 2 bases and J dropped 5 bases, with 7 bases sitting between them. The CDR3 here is CASSPGPNEQYF. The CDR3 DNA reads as TGTGCCAGCTCACCAGGGCCAAACGAGCAGTACTTC.

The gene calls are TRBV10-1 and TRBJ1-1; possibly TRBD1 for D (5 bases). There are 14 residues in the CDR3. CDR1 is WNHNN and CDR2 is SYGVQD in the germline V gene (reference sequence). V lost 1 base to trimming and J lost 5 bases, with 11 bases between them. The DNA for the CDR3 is TGCGCCAGCAGTGAGTTCTTCGGGGGGACTGAAGCTTTCTTT. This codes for CASSEFFGGTEAFF.

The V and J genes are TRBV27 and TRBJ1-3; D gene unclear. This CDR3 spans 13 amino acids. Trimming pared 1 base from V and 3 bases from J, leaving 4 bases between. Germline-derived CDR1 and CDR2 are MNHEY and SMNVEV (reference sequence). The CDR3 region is CASSLFYGNTIYF. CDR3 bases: TGTGCCAGCAGTTTATTTTATGGAAACACCATATATTTT.

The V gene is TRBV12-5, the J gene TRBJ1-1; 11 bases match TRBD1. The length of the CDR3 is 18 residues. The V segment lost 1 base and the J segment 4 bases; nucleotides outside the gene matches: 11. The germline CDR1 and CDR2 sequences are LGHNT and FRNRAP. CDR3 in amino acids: CASGLALRDRGWSTEAFF. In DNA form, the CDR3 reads TGTGCTAGTGGTTTGGCGCTCCGGGACAGGGGGTGGAGCACTGAAGCTTTCTTT.

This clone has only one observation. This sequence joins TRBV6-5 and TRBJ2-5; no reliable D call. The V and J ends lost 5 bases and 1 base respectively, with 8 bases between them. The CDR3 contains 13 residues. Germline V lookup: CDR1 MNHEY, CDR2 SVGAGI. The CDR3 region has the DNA TGTGCCAGCAGTATTAGATCCCAAGAGACCCAGTACTTC. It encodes CASSIRSQETQYF.

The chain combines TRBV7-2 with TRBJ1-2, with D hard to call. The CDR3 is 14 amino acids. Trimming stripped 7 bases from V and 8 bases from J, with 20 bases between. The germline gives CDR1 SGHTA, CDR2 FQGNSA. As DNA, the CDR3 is TGTGCCAGCAACTTGGAAGGCCAGCTACGCGGCTACACCTTC. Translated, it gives CASNLEGQLRGYTF.

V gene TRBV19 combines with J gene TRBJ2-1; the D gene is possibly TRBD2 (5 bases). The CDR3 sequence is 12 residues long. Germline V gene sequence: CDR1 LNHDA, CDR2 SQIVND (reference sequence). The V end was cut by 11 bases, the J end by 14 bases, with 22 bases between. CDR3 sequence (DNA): TGTGCCGCCTGGCTCGGACTTTCCTTGAAGTTCTTC. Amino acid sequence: CAAWLGLSLKFF.

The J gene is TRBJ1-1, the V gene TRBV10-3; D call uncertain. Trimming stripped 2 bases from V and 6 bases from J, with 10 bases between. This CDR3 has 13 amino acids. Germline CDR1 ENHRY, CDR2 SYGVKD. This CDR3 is CAISEPKRSEAFF. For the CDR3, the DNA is TGTGCCATCAGTGAGCCCAAGCGGTCTGAAGCTTTCTTT.

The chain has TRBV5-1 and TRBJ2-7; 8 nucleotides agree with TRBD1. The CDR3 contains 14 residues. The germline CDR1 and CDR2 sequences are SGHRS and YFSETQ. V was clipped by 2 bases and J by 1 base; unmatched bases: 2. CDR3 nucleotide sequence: TGCGCCAGCAGCTTTGGACAGGGATCCTACGAGCAGTACTTC. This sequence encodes CASSFGQGSYEQYF.